This passage covers 4 T cell receptor beta chains from one sample sequenced in a study of blood T cells in healthy people across ages. Alongside a J-beta primer mix, a sample-barcoded 5' primer served in a second PCR lasting 7 to 11 cycles. TCRdb independently ran MiXCR on the 5' RACE reads; one entry per CDR3 protein. The data hold some 880,000 distinct CDR3 sequences, with about 34% observed a single time. Specimen: blood. Source of these receptors: a man between 18 and 35 years old in good health.

The chain has TRBV29-1 and TRBJ1-1; possibly TRBD1 for D (5 bases). Looked up from germline, CDR1 is SQVTM and CDR2 is ANQGSEA. This CDR3 has 12 amino acids. V shed 4 bases and J shed 4 bases, with 10 bases lying between them. For the CDR3, the DNA is TGCAGCGTTGGGGGCAAGAGCACTGAAGCTTTCTTT. It is translated as CSVGGKSTEAFF.

The chain has TRBV28 and TRBJ1-5, with D perhaps TRBD1 (5 bases). The CDR3 runs 15 residues. The germline gives CDR1 MDHEN, CDR2 SYDVKM. The V gene lost 3 bases and the J gene lost 2 bases, with 11 bases spanning the gap. The CDR3 DNA is TGTGCCAGCAGTTTGTCAGGGTTCGGCAATCAGCCCCAGCATTTT. This sequence encodes CASSLSGFGNQPQHF.

The chain is built from TRBV3-1 and TRBJ1-2, with D uncertain. Deletions cut 1 base from V and 6 bases from J, with 12 bases between. The CDR3 consists of 14 residues. Germline-derived CDR1 and CDR2 are LGHDT and YNNKEL (reference sequence). The CDR3 DNA sequence: TGTGCCAGCAGCCAAGTAGGAGTGGGGAATGGCTACACCTTC. Encoded protein: CASSQVGVGNGYTF.

There are a few counts of this clonotype. The V call is TRBV5-4, the J call TRBJ2-5; 7 bases map to TRBD2. CDR3 length: 15 residues. The V gene end was trimmed by 5 bases and the J gene end by 2 bases; junction bases not matched to a gene: 9. Germline-derived CDR1 and CDR2 are SGHNT and YYREEE (reference sequence). CDR3 nucleotides: TGTGCCAGCAGACCCCCGGATAGCGGGCAAGAGACCCAGTACTTC. Its protein product is CASRPPDSGQETQYF. Full variable domain (remainder filled in from reference TRBV5-4 and TRBJ2-5): ETGVTQSPTHLIKTRGQQVTLRCSSQSGHNTVSWYQQALGQGPQFIFQYYREEENGRGNFPPRFSGLQFPNYSSELNVNALELDDSALYLCASRPPDSGQETQYFGPGTRLLVL.